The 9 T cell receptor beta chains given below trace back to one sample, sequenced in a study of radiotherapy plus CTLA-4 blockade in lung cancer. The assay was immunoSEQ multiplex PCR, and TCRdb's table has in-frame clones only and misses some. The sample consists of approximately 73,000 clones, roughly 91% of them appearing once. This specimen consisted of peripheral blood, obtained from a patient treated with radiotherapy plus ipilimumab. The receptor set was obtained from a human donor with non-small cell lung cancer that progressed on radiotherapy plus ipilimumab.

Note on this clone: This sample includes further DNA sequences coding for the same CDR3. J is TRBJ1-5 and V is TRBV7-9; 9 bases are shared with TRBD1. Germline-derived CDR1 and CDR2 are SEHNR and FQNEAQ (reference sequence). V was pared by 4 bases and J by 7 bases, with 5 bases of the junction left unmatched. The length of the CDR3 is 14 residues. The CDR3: CASSSGQGGQPQHF. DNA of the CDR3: TGTGCCAGCAGCTCGGGACAGGGAGGACAGCCCCAGCATTTT.

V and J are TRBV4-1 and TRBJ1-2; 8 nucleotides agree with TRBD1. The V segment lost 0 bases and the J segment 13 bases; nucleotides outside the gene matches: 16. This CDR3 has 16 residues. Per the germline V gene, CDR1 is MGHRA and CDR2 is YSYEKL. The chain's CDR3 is CASSQEAQGGQGVRTF. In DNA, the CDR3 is TGCGCCAGCAGCCAAGAAGCCCAGGGCGGACAGGGAGTCCGCACCTTC.

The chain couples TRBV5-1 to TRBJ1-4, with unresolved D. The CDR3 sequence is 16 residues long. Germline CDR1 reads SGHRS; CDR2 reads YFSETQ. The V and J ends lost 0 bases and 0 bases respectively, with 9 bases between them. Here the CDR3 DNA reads TGCGCCAGCAGCTTGGAGCTGGCCGCAACTAATGAAAAACTGTTTTTT. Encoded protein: CASSLELAATNEKLFF.

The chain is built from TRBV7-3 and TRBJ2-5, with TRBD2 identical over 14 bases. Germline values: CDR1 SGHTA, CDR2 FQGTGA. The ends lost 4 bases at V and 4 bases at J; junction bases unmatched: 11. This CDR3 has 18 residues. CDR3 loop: CASSSGLAGGGLRETQYF. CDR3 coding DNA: TGTGCCAGCAGCTCCGGACTAGCGGGAGGAGGACTGCGAGAGACCCAGTACTTC. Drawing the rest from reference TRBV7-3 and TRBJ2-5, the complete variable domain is GAGVSQTPSNKVTEKGKYVELRCDPISGHTALYWYRQSLGQGPEFLIYFQGTGAADDSGLPNDRFFAVRPEGSVSTLKIQRTERGDSAVYLCASSSGLAGGGLRETQYFGPGTRLLVL.

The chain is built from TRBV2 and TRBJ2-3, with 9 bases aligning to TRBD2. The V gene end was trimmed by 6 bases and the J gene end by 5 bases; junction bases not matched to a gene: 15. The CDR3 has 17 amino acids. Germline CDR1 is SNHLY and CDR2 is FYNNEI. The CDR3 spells CASREPNRGRAVDTQYF. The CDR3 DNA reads TGTGCCAGCAGAGAACCCAACCGCGGGAGGGCCGTAGATACGCAGTATTTT.

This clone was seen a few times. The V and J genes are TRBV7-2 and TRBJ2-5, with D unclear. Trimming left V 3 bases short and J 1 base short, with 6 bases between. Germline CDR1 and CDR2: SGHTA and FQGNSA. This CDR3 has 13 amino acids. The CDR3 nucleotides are TGTGCCAGCAGCTTCTCGGGCCAAGAGACCCAGTACTTC. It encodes CASSFSGQETQYF.

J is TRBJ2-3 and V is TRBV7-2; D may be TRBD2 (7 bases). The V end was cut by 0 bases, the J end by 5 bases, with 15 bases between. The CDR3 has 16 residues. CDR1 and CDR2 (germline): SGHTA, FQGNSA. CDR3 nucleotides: TGTGCCAGCAGCTTAGCGGGAGGGGGATTTGGAGATACGCAGTATTTT. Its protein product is CASSLAGGGFGDTQYF.

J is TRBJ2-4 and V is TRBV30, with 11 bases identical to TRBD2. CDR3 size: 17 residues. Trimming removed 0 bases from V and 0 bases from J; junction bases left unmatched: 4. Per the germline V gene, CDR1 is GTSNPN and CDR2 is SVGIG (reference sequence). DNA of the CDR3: TGTGCCTGGAGTGTAGGGACTAGCGGTGTAGCCAAAAACATTCAGTACTTC. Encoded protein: CAWSVGTSGVAKNIQYF. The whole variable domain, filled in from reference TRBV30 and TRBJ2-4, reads SQTIHQWPATLVQPVGSPLSLECTVEGTSNPNLYWYRQAAGRGLQLLFYSVGIGQISSEVPQNLSASRPQDRQFILSSKKLLLSDSGFYLCAWSVGTSGVAKNIQYFGAGTRLSVL.

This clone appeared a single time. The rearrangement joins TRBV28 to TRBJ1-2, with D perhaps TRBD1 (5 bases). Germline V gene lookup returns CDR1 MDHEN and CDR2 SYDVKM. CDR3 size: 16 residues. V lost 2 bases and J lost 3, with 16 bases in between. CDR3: CASSLLYTGTYYGYTF. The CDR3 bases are TGTGCCAGCAGTTTACTCTATACCGGGACCTACTATGGCTACACCTTC.